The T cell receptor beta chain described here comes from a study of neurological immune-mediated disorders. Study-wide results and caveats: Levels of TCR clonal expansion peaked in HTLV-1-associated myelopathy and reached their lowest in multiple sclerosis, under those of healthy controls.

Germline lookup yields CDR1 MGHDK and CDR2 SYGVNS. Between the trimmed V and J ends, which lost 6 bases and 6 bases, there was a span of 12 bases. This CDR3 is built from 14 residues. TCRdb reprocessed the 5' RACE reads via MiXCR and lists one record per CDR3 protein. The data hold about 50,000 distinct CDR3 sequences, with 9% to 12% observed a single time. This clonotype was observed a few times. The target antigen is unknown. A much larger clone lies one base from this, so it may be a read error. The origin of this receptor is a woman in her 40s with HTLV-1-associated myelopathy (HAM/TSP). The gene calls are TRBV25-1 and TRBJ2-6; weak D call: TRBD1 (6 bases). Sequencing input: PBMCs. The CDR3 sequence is CASRGGTVANVLTF. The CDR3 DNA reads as TGTGCCAGCAGAGGGGGAACTGTGGCCAACGTCCTGACTTTC.